Included here is one T cell receptor beta chain sequence, with context. With a J-beta primer mix and a sample-barcoded 5' primer, a second PCR ran about 7 to 12 cycles. TCRdb re-analysed the 5' RACE reads in MiXCR, keeping a single row per CDR3 protein. The data contain approximately 900,000 distinct CDR3 sequences, 40% to 60% of them seen just once; the ten biggest clones take up roughly 13%. The CDR3 loop spans 16 amino acids. Germline CDR1 MNHEY, CDR2 SVGAGI. Losses at the gene ends were 6 bases for V and 0 bases for J; bases not matched to a gene: 8. The data derive from a study of blood T cells in healthy people across ages.

The material sequenced was blood. J is TRBJ2-3 and V is TRBV6-5; 8 nucleotides agree with TRBD2. This TCR derives from a man aged 25-45 years in good health. CDR3: CASRRTSRPSTDTQYF. CDR3 coding DNA: TGTGCCAGCAGACGGACTAGCCGACCAAGCACAGATACGCAGTATTTT.